This section outlines one T cell receptor (beta chain) sequence together with its context. In the same sample, other DNA sequences code for this CDR3. Using immunoSEQ multiplex PCR, the repertoire was profiled, and TCRdb retains in-frame clones only, with some absent. The repertoire holds 2 million to 2.5 million clones, with about 92% as singletons. This sample is drawn from a study of shared clonotypes between healthy human individuals. V lost 5 bases and J lost 3, with 16 bases in between. CDR1 is MDHEN, CDR2 SYDVKM, per germline. The CDR3 is 15 amino acids. This receptor was obtained from a man younger than 35 in good health. Some clones in this sample may be carry-over from other donors' samples. The chain links TRBV28 to TRBJ1-1, with D possibly being TRBD1 (5 bases). The specimen was naive CD4+ T cells from PBMCs. The sample's subset: CD45RA+ positively selected. Here the CDR3 reads CASSPPGQGYTEAFF. The CDR3 DNA reads TGTGCCAGCAGTCCCCCCGGTCAGGGATACACTGAAGCTTTCTTT.